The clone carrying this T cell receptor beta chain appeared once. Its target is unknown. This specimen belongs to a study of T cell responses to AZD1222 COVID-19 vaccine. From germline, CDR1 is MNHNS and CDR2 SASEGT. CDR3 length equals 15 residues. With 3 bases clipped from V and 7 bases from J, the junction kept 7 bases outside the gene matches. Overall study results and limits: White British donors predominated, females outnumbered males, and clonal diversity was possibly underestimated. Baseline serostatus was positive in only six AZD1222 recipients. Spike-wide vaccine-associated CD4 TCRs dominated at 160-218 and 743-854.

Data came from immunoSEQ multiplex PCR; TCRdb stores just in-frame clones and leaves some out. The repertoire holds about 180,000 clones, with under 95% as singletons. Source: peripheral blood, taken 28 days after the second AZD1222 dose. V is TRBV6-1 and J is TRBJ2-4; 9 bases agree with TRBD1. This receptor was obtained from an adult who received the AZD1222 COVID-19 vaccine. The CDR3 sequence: CASSEFTGGGNIQYF. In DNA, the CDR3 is TGTGCCAGCAGTGAGTTCACAGGGGGCGGTAACATTCAGTACTTC.